This T cell receptor (beta chain) was found in a study of tumor and adjacent non-tumor tissue in lung cancer. Whole-study findings and limits: Higher tumor TCR diversity was associated with shorter survival. Tumor tissue had significantly higher TCR diversity than normal lung.

The library came from three nested PCR rounds adapted from ARM-PCR protocols. TCRdb independently ran MiXCR on the multiplex PCR reads; one entry per CDR3 protein. The sample records around 86,000 distinct CDR3 sequences, 55% to 75% being singletons. V lost 7 bases, J lost 6 bases, and 7 bases stayed unmatched. Germline CDR1 SGHNT, CDR2 YENEEA. The CDR3 consists of 14 residues. About this clonotype: As yet, its antigen is unknown. This CDR3 fails to terminate in the conserved phenylalanine or tryptophan, so it likely reflects a read error.

This sample's RNA came from whole unsorted tissue. Sequenced material: lung tumor tissue. This chain connects TRBV11-3 to TRBJ2-1; 9 bases map to TRBD1. This sequence originates from a woman in her thirties or forties with non-small cell lung cancer. Here the CDR3 reads CASNPGQGSNEQFL. The CDR3 region has the DNA TGTGCCAGCAACCCCGGACAGGGGAGCAATGAGCAGTTCTTA.